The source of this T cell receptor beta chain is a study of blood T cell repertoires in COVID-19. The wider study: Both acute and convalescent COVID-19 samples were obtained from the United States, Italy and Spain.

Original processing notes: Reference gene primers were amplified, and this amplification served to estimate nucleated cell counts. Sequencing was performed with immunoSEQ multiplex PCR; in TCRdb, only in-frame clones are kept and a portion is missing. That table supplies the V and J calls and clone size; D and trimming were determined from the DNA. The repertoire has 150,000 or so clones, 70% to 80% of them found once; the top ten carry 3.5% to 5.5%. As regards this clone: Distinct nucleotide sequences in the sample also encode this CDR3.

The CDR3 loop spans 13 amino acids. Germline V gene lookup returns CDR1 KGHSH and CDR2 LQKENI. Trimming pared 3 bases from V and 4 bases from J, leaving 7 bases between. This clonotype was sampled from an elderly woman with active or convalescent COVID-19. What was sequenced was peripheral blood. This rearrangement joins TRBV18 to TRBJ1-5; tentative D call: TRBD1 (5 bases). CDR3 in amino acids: CASSPDRNQPQHF. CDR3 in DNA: TGTGCCAGCTCACCCGACAGAAATCAGCCCCAGCATTTT.